This T cell receptor beta chain was documented in a study of blood T cell repertoires in COVID-19. Study details: PBMCs, B-cell-depleted T cells, or T cells provided the cDNA or gDNA that made up the material.

Authors' processing steps: Reference gene primer amplification gave nucleated cell count estimates. The method was immunoSEQ multiplex PCR; TCRdb's version includes in-frame clones alone and lacks a portion of them. V and J calls and clone size are as listed in that table; D and trimming were resolved from the DNA. The repertoire consists of 110,000 or so clones, with approximately 84% occurring once and the leading ten covering around 3.3%. The CDR3 runs 13 residues. Looked up from germline, CDR1 is SNHLY and CDR2 is FYNNEI. V was clipped by 3 bases and J by 2 bases, with 8 bases between them. This receptor was identified in a man aged 35-49 years with acute or convalescent COVID-19. Sequenced: peripheral blood. This chain joins TRBV2 and TRBJ2-7; perhaps TRBD1 as D (6 bases). This CDR3 is CASSDNRAYEQYF. CDR3 bases: TGTGCCAGCAGTGATAACAGGGCCTACGAGCAGTACTTC.